The present entry profiles one TCR beta chain with its context. The data belong to a study of blood T cell repertoires in COVID-19. This CDR3 has 13 residues. In germline, CDR1 is SGHRS, CDR2 YFSETQ. Trimming pared 0 bases from V and 7 bases from J, leaving 7 bases between. Per the original methods: Estimation of nucleated cell counts was performed using reference gene primer amplification. Assay: immunoSEQ multiplex PCR; the TCRdb copy retains only in-frame clones and omits some. V, J and clone size are those of that table, while D and trimming were read from the DNA. Among around 240,000 clones, 85% to 90% were seen once, and the ten largest hold about 0.95%.

Sequencing was done on a sample of PBMCs or T cells enriched from blood (not recorded which). The rearrangement uses TRBV5-1 and TRBJ1-4, with no clear D. The TCR originated in a man aged 45-65 years who had been exposed to COVID-19. The CDR3 DNA is TGCGCCAGCAGCTTGGCCCCAGGTGAAAAACTGTTTTTT. It yields the protein CASSLAPGEKLFF.